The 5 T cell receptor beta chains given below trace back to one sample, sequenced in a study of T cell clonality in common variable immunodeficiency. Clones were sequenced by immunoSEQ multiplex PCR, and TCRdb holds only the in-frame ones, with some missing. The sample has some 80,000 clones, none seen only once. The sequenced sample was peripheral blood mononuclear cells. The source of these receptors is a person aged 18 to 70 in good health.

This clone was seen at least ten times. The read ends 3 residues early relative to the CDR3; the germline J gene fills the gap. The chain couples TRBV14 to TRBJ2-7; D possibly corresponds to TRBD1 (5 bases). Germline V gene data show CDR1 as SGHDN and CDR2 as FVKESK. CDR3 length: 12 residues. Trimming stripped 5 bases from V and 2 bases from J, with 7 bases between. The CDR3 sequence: CASSLGAYEQYF. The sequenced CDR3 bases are TGTGCCAGCAGCTTAGGGGCCTACGAG. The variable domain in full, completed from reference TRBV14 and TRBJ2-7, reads EAGVTQFPSHSVIEKGQTVTLRCDPISGHDNLYWYRRVMGKEIKFLLHFVKESKQDESGMPNNRFLAERTGGTYSTLKVQPAELEDSGVYFCASSLGAYEQYFGPGTRLTVT.

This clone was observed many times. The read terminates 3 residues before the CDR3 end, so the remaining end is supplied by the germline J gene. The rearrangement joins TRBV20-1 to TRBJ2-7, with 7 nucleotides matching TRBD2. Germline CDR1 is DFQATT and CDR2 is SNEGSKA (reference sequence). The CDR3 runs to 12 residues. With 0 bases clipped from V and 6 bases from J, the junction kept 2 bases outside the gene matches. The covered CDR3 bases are TGCAGTGCTAGAGAGCGGGAGTTCGAG. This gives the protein CSAREREFE. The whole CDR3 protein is CSAREREFEQYF.

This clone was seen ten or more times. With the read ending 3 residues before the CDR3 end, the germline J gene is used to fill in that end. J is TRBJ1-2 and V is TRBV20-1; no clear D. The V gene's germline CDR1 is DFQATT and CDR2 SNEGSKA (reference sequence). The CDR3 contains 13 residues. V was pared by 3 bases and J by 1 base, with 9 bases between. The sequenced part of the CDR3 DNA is TGCAGTGCTAGCGATTCGGTTAACTATGGC. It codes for CSASDSVNYG. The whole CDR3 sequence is CSASDSVNYGYTF.

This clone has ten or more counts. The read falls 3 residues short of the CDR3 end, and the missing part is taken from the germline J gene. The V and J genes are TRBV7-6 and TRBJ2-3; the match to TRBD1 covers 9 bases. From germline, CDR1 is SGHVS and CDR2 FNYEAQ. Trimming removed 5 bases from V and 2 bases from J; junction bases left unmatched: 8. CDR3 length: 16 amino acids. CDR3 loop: CASSHRQGDSTDTQYF. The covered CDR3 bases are TGTGCCAGCAGCCATAGACAGGGGGACTCCACAGATACG.

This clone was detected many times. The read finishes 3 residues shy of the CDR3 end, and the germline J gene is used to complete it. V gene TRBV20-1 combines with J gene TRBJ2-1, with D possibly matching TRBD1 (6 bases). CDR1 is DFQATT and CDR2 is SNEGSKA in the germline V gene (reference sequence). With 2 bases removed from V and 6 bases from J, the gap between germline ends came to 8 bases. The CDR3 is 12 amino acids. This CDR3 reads CSARRGINEQFF. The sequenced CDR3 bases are TGCAGTGCTAGAAGGGGGATCAATGAG.